The 16 T cell receptor beta chains presented below share a single source sample, sequenced in a study of Ad26.COV2.S vaccination and SARS-CoV-2 variants. Method: immunoSEQ multiplex PCR; TCRdb's copy keeps in-frame clones and lacks some. This table has 100,000 or so clones, over 70% appearing once. The input for sequencing was peripheral blood, taken after recovery from COVID-19. These receptors all stem from a human donor who had recovered from COVID-19.

Details on this clone: Relative to the germline gene, one junction end is altered; a read error may explain this. This chain joins TRBV7-9 and TRBJ1-2, with D unresolved. Germline V CDR1 and CDR2: SEHNR, FQNEAQ (reference sequence). This CDR3 is built from 12 residues. The CDR3 here is CASSQLTSPPAF. For the CDR3, the DNA is TGTGCCAGCAGCCAACTGACTTCACCCCCTGCCTTC.

The CDR3 sequence: CASSVGRGTGELFF. In DNA, the CDR3 is TGTGCCAGCAGCGTGGGACGGGGCACCGGGGAGCTGTTTTTT. The chain links TRBV5-4 to TRBJ2-2; D tentatively fits TRBD1 or TRBD2 (5 bases each). Trimming removed 4 bases from V and 4 bases from J, with 11 bases in between. The CDR3 extends over 14 amino acids. The germline V gene has CDR1 SGHNT and CDR2 YYREEE (reference sequence).

The chain couples TRBV5-4 to TRBJ1-1, with unresolved D. Germline V lookup: CDR1 SGHNT, CDR2 YYREEE (reference sequence). Trimming stripped 0 bases from V and 1 base from J, with 10 bases between. The CDR3 spans 15 residues. The CDR3 protein is CASSLGVVTNTEAFF. The CDR3 coding sequence is TGTGCCAGCAGCTTGGGTGTAGTAACGAACACTGAAGCTTTCTTT.

The chain uses TRBV29-1 and TRBJ2-7; 7 bases agree with TRBD1. From germline, CDR1 is SQVTM and CDR2 ANQGSEA. Trimming took 2 bases from V and 0 from J; bases not matched to a gene: 1. The CDR3 totals 13 residues. The CDR3 DNA reads TGCAGCGTTGAACGGGACAGCTCCTACGAGCAGTACTTC. Translation gives CSVERDSSYEQYF.

V gene TRBV7-9 combines with J gene TRBJ1-1; the match to TRBD1 covers 7 bases. This CDR3 contains 15 residues. CDR1 and CDR2 from the germline V gene are SEHNR and FQNEAQ (reference sequence). J was trimmed by 2 bases and V by 5 bases; bases with no gene match: 8. The CDR3 protein is CASSVDRDLNTEAFF. The CDR3 DNA reads TGTGCCAGCAGCGTCGACAGGGACCTAAACACTGAAGCTTTCTTT.

This clone was seen more than once but under ten times. Relative to the germline gene, one junction end is altered; a read error may explain this. This chain connects TRBV12-3 or TRBV12-4 to TRBJ2-7; D might be TRBD2 (6 bases). The CDR3 totals 11 residues. Here the CDR3 DNA reads TGTGCCAGCAGTTTAGAGGGCAGGAGGGACTTC. This encodes CASSLEGRRDF.

This clone appeared a few times. The rearrangement uses TRBV24-1 and TRBJ1-5; 7 bases match TRBD1. The CDR3 totals 15 residues. The trim removed 0 bases at V and 5 bases at J, leaving 3 bases unmatched. Germline V lookup: CDR1 KGHDR, CDR2 SFDVKD. The CDR3 nucleotides are TGTGCCACCAGTGATTTGACAGGGGATTATCAGCCCCAGCATTTT. Its protein is CATSDLTGDYQPQHF.

The rearrangement joins TRBV7-2 to TRBJ2-5, with D perhaps matching TRBD1 (6 bases). CDR3 length equals 15 residues. Germline V gives CDR1 SGHTA, CDR2 FQGNSA. The V end lost 4 bases, the J end lost 1 base, and 13 bases lay between the germline ends. CDR3 coding DNA: TGTGCCAGCAGCTCGCGGACAGCTGGCCAAGAGACCCAGTACTTC. This translates into CASSSRTAGQETQYF.

This rearrangement joins TRBV5-5 to TRBJ2-6; D remains unclear. Germline V CDR1 and CDR2: SGHKS, YYEKEE (reference sequence). The V and J ends lost 9 bases and 1 base respectively, with 8 bases between them. CDR3 size: 13 residues. CDR3 protein: CAIRPSGANVLTF. DNA for the CDR3: TGTGCCATCCGACCGTCTGGGGCCAACGTCCTGACTTTC. Complete variable domain (other parts from reference TRBV5-5 and TRBJ2-6): DAGVTQSPTHLIKTRGQQVTLRCSPISGHKSVSWYQQVLGQGPQFIFQYYEKEERGRGNFPDRFSARQFPNYSSELNVNALLLGDSALYLCAIRPSGANVLTFGAGSRLTVL.

This chain links TRBV6-5 with TRBJ1-2; 7 nucleotides line up with TRBD1. The V gene end was trimmed by 4 bases and the J gene end by 8 bases; junction bases not matched to a gene: 7. The CDR3 sequence is 13 residues long. The germline V gene encodes CDR1 MNHEY and CDR2 SVGAGI. CDR3 amino acids: CASSSRQGGGYTF. The CDR3 coding sequence is TGTGCCAGCAGTTCCCGACAGGGCGGCGGCTACACCTTC.

The chain has TRBV5-6 and TRBJ2-3; a possible D gene is TRBD1 (5 bases). The CDR3 is 15 residues long. Trimming pared 3 bases from V and 0 bases from J, leaving 11 bases between. Germline loops: CDR1 SGHDT, CDR2 YYEEEE. The CDR3, as DNA: TGTGCCAGCAGCTCGAAGGGGAAAAGCACAGATACGCAGTATTTT. The encoded protein is CASSSKGKSTDTQYF. The full variable domain, rest sourced from reference TRBV5-6 and TRBJ2-3, is DAGVTQSPTHLIKTRGQQVTLRCSPKSGHDTVSWYQQALGQGPQFIFQYYEEEERQRGNFPDRFSGHQFPNYSSELNVNALLLGDSALYLCASSSKGKSTDTQYFGPGTRLTVL.

The CDR3 DNA reads as TGTGCCAGTAGTACCGCCAGGGGGCAGCGTAATTCACCCCTCCACTTT. It translates to CASSTARGQRNSPLHF. The genes are TRBV19 and TRBJ1-6; 8 positions match TRBD1. V shed 4 bases and J 6 bases; nucleotides not matched to a gene: 8. Per the germline V gene, CDR1 is LNHDA and CDR2 is SQIVND (reference sequence). This CDR3 comprises 16 residues.

In this sample, this clone turned up once. This rearrangement joins TRBV27 to TRBJ2-3, with 7 nucleotides matching TRBD1. J was trimmed by 4 bases and V by 2 bases; bases with no gene match: 9. This CDR3 region has 16 residues. Germline CDR1 reads MNHEY; CDR2 reads SMNVEV (reference sequence). CDR3 coding DNA: TGTGCCAGCAGTTTACCGACAGGGCGCACAGCAGATACGCAGTATTTT. As protein: CASSLPTGRTADTQYF.

The chain uses TRBV10-3 and TRBJ1-2, with D uncertain. Germline loops: CDR1 ENHRY, CDR2 SYGVKD. The CDR3 is 15 residues long. Trimming pared 4 bases from V and 6 bases from J, leaving 18 bases between. Written as DNA, the CDR3 is TGTGCCATCAGTGGAAATGAAGTTGGCAGGAATGGCTACACCTTC. Protein: CAISGNEVGRNGYTF.

The sample holds one count of this clone. The chain employs TRBV5-1 and TRBJ1-1, with a tentative D call TRBD1 (5 bases). CDR1 and CDR2 (germline): SGHRS, YFSETQ. The CDR3 covers 16 residues. Deletions cut 2 bases from V and 6 bases from J, with 20 bases between. CDR3 residues: CASSFSPGTGVAEAFF. The DNA of the CDR3 is TGCGCCAGCAGCTTCTCTCCCGGGACGGGGGTAGCTGAAGCTTTCTTT.

This chain links TRBV15 with TRBJ2-1, with 8 positions matching TRBD1. The CDR3 consists of 17 residues. Germline-derived CDR1 and CDR2 are LNHNV and YYDKDF (reference sequence). J gave up 2 bases and V 4 bases, and 10 bases lay outside the gene matches. The CDR3 coding sequence is TGTGCCACCAGCAATAGGCACGGGACAGGTCCCTACAATGAGCAGTTCTTC. This sequence encodes CATSNRHGTGPYNEQFF.